This T cell receptor beta chain was captured in a study of CD8 T cells in ankylosing spondylitis. Study-level results: Reports say disease-linked clones showed up significantly more in matched ankylosing spondylitis synovial fluid. Relatively rare in peripheral blood, disease-linked clones were also CD8+.

TCRdb processed the 5' RACE reads anew with MiXCR; each CDR3 protein has one entry. This sample has under 150,000 distinct CDR3 sequences; around 9% occur once, and the top ten carry roughly 3.3%. This clonotype came up a few times. Its target is not known. The V gene's germline CDR1 is MNHEY and CDR2 SMNVEV (reference sequence). The CDR3 is 14 residues long. Trimming took 5 bases from V and 6 from J, leaving 13 bases between them. The source material was blood, either unsorted or a sorted T cell fraction (not recorded which). The rearrangement uses TRBV27 and TRBJ2-2; D is unresolved. The source is a male donor with ankylosing spondylitis or in good health (not recorded which). CDR3 amino acids: CASSPQIASGELFF. DNA for the CDR3: TGTGCCAGCAGTCCCCAAATTGCCTCCGGGGAGCTGTTTTTT.